This T cell receptor beta chain was captured in a study of cytomegalovirus exposure and HLA in healthy donors (dated 2017 in TCRdb). For the wider study: According to an earlier analysis of a few hundred of the donors, roughly 180 million T cells yielded 95 million to 140 million unique TCR beta sequences and about 280 Gb of sequence data. Roughly 300 gigabases of sequencing data and roughly 80 million unique TCR sequences made up an early release that covered roughly 670 HLA-typed donors. Of the roughly 400 genotyped donors, roughly 80% were placed in the genetic ancestry cluster associated with self-reported Caucasian donors. The study aimed to test whether cataloging public T cell receptors could reveal signatures of past pathogen exposure. The study profiled the T cell repertoires of fewer than 850 subjects by immunosequencing and related them to cytomegalovirus serostatus. Along with the roughly 670-subject first cohort, a separate validation cohort of 120 different subjects was used. To predict cytomegalovirus infection status, the study brought together high-throughput TCR immunosequencing, statistical association of individual TCRs with disease status, and machine learning. A later analysis re-analyzed previously published TCR beta repertoires from 660 or so donors and added high-resolution HLA genotyping to study TCR occurrence patterns. Rather than using new phenotypic data, the later analysis identified candidate immune exposures from TCR beta sequences and from how often those sequences occurred across donors. An earlier analysis of approximately 580 of the donors used high-throughput TCR beta sequencing to judge whether each TCR beta V gene segment behaved as functional or pseudogenic. Donor age, sex, ethnicity and CMV serostatus were compiled together with the repertoire data. In a later genetic analysis, genome-wide SNP genotypes for about three fifths of the roughly 670 donors were used, and that subset was treated as a discovery cohort. All discovery cohort repertoires had been generated using a single sequencing platform. HLA typing included class I and class II loci at four-digit resolution. The number of typed donors differed by locus: about 629-640 for A, B, C, DRB1 and DQB1; about 520 for DQA1; approximately 610 for DPA1; and around 470 for DPB1. Roughly five DR-DQ haplotypes were treated as single units for association and clustering because of strong linkage in the cohort. Across approximately 400 genotyped donors of the cohort, an average of about 240,000 unique TCR beta nucleotide sequences per donor were sequenced, and 15% to 20% of those sequences were non-productive. What the study reported, not specific to this receptor: Broadly in line with IMGT annotations, most TCR beta V segments showed up in productive rearrangements about 87% or about 30% of the time in an earlier analysis of around 600 of the donors. Presence/absence analyses assumed roughly uniform sequencing depth across donors, an assumption that may not hold. When HLA alleles, especially DR and DQ, strongly co-occurred, attributing TCR associations to individual alleles was difficult. For the cohort, immune exposure information was limited to CMV serostatus. Because counts were too low, about 18 rarely observed V segments, including chromosome 9 orphons, were excluded from the earlier analysis of 587 of the donors. Compared with equally common non-associated chains, HLA-associated TCR beta chains in a later analysis were more clonally expanded and had lower generation probabilities. In a later analysis, 16,951 TCR beta sequences were associated with specific HLA alleles at a false discovery rate of 0.05. Because the 87-base-pair reads could not distinguish some IMGT-functional V segments, including TRBV6-2 and TRBV6-3, those segments were excluded. Because some donors lacked HLA typing at each locus, the association tests relied only on the typed subset. Most TCR sequences were seen in very few donors, while some public TCRs were found in many individuals. Compared with the roughly 670-donor mean, donors in an Asian-associated ancestry cluster had fewer N-insertions in productive TCRs, according to a later genetic analysis. A further reported finding was that TCR beta sequences accurately predicted the HLA-A and HLA-B alleles for most subjects in the first cohort. The study gave a list of more than 150 TCR beta chains associated with cytomegalovirus. A few of the identified cytomegalovirus-associated TCR beta chains were confirmed in vitro to be specific for cytomegalovirus antigens. According to a later analysis, parvovirus B19, influenza, CMV and Epstein-Barr virus appeared linked to several top co-occurrence clusters. The authors suggested that the approach could potentially be extended to other disease states and immunological phenotypes. Correlated functional status among segregating V segments might be attributable to linkage disequilibrium, but an unknown experimental factor could not be ruled out. An association between a missense DCLRE1C variant and V-gene and J-gene trimming of TCR beta chains was found in a later genetic analysis and replicated in an independent cohort. This cohort had only TCR beta chains sequenced, and the lack of alpha or paired-chain data limited which features could be detected. According to a later analysis, TCR association rates differed among HLA loci, with DRB1 alleles showing the most associated TCRs and HLA-C alleles showing the fewest. A cluster of highly shared sequence variants was judged likely to represent a technical artifact of the sequencing pipeline. Cytomegalovirus status was reported to be diagnosed by the classifier with high specificity and sensitivity in both the original and validation cohorts. In a later analysis, most CMV-associated TCR beta chains were found to appear HLA-restricted, with HLA associations seemingly driven largely by CMV exposure.

The cohort comprised 666 healthy bone marrow donors. At the time of sampling, every cohort member was nominally healthy, though immune exposures that went unrecorded were likely present. The donor was CMV seropositive and belonged to the group of 270 or so seropositive cohort members. A peripheral blood sample was collected from each donor, and TCR beta sequencing was performed on peripheral blood mononuclear cells. Genomic DNA extraction from the blood cell samples was performed with the Qiagen DNeasy Blood Extraction Kit. Library prep was done by the immunoSEQ multiplex PCR assay. The multiplex PCR relied on a mix of 60 forward primers for TCR Vbeta segments and 13 reverse primers for TCR Jbeta segments. Amplification of the CDR3 region of rearranged TCR beta genes was performed with a multiplex PCR assay on genomic DNA. The Illumina HiSeq System was used to sequence the amplified TCR beta libraries as 87-base-pair reads. The study's own analysis went as follows. Across the roughly 700 repertoires, a later analysis counted approximately 75 million unique TCR beta chains, some 11 million of which were shared by at least two donors. To remove PCR and sequencing errors, raw reads were error-corrected and collapsed into unique sequences using a nearest-neighbor algorithm that merged closely related sequences. CDR3 sequences were aligned to IMGT reference sequences to assign V, D and J gene segments. For a sequence to be retained, a match of at least six nucleotides was required to both a V gene segment and a J gene segment. A rearrangement counted as productive if the CDR3 had no stop codons and remained in frame with V and J, and every other rearrangement counted as non-productive. Following IMGT convention, CDR3 was defined as the stretch from the second conserved V-encoded cysteine to the conserved J-encoded phenylalanine. The earlier analysis of about 640 of the donors excluded any sequence lacking an unambiguous match to a single V gene segment. An earlier analysis of about 600 of the donors called V segments functional above 56.7% productive rearrangements and segregating when the between-donor standard deviation exceeded 5%. To diagnose cytomegalovirus status from the catalog of TCR beta chain sequences, a statistical classification framework was built. A later analysis assigned V and J genes by comparing TCR nucleotide sequences with IMGT/GENE-DB human TR gene sequences. A later analysis assigned CDR3 sequences and most-parsimonious VDJ recombination scenarios with the TCRdist pipeline. In a later analysis, each TCR beta chain was defined by its CDR3 amino acid sequence together with its V-gene family, and reads without a unique V-gene family were excluded. In a later analysis, approximately 590 highly shared, low-generation-probability nucleotide sequences were removed to address suspected cross-contamination and a sequencing artifact. In a later analysis, a clonal expansion index was calculated for each public chain from normalized within-repertoire ranks of inferred template counts. In a later analysis, generation probabilities were computed using a VDJ recombination model fitted to out-of-frame rearrangements, and the results were checked against IGoR. A later analysis scored TCR-TCR, TCR-HLA and TCR-CMV co-occurrence with hypergeometric tests, applying a repertoire-size bias correction to TCR pairs. In a later analysis, false discovery rates were estimated by permuting HLA or CMV assignments 20 times. A later analysis grouped co-occurring TCRs with DBSCAN, adding TCRdist sequence similarity when clustering within HLA-allele-positive subsets. Co-occurrence clustering excluded repertoires with fewer than 30,000 or more than 120,000 public chains, plus five with anomalous nucleotide sharing. This is the immuneACCESS table as TCRdb keeps it, with only in-frame sequences that have V and J called. A part of the clones is gone; compared with another copy, unresolved V genes explain less than half, and the rest is unexplained. D and trimming were read from the DNA, whereas the V and J calls and clone size are those reported in that table. This sample comprises about 160,000 clones, 80% of them detected only once. Roughly 9.3% of the sample is in the top ten clones.

The germline V end is reduced by 10 bases and the J end by 4 bases; junction bases left unmatched: 12. The CDR1 and CDR2 encoded by the germline V gene are MDHEN and SYDVKM. The CDR3 runs 15 residues from the cysteine to the phenylalanine. Of all the DNA, just the CDR3 is kept, 45 bases in frame from base 1. With regard to this clone: Its antigen is unknown. Base quality data are lacking; no much larger clone is found one base away.

Sequencing input: PBMCs. The sequence was obtained from a young man in good health and CMV-seropositive. The rearrangement joined TRBV28 to TRBJ2-3, with TRBD1 matching 9 junction bases. The encoded CDR3 is CATVDGTGLPDTQYF. The nucleotide sequence reads as follows: TGTGCCACCGTTGATGGGACAGGGTTACCAGATACGCAGTATTTT.